Only a few counts were recorded for the clone carrying this TCR beta chain. Its specificity is unknown. Compared with germline, one end of the junction differs, possibly owing to a read error. This CDR3 has 13 residues. Germline V gene data show CDR1 as LNHDA and CDR2 as SQIVND (reference sequence). The data were obtained in a study of T cells in Graves' hyperthyroidism and ophthalmopathy. Study-wide results and limits: Most clonotypes expanded in thyroid above 0.001 were likewise present in blood.

RNA transcripts gave rise to amplified TCR beta CDR3 regions. Researchers ran a first-round RT-PCR on the TCR CDR3 using the HTBI primer set. TCRdb re-analysed the multiplex PCR reads in MiXCR, keeping a single row per CDR3 protein. The sample holds approximately 720,000 distinct CDR3 sequences, around 19% seen once. The sequencing sample was made of blood. The receptor was derived from a woman between 45 and 60 years old with Graves' hyperthyroidism that later progressed to Graves' ophthalmopathy. The chain uses TRBV19 and TRBJ1-1; D possibly corresponds to TRBD1 (5 bases). The CDR3 sequence is CASRPPTDTEAFF. Here the CDR3 DNA reads TGTGCCAGTAGGCCACCTACGGACACTGAGGCTTTCTTT.